One and the same sample provided the 23 T cell receptor beta chains below, sequenced in a study of shared clonotypes between healthy human individuals. Using immunoSEQ multiplex PCR, the repertoire was profiled, and TCRdb retains in-frame clones only, with some absent. The sample lists approximately 2.3 million clones; 93% were seen once. Sequenced material: naive CD4+ T cells from PBMCs. Documented subset: CD45RA+ positively selected. The receptors were gathered from a man younger than 35 in good health. Some clones in this sample may be carry-over from other donors' samples.

The chain links TRBV19 to TRBJ1-1, with no clear D. CDR3 length: 14 amino acids. Trimming removed 7 bases from V and 2 bases from J, with 14 bases in between. CDR1 and CDR2 (germline): LNHDA, SQIVND (reference sequence). The CDR3 here is CASTLGGINTEAFF. CDR3 sequence (DNA): TGTGCCAGTACACTGGGAGGGATCAACACTGAAGCTTTCTTT.

This chain links TRBV5-1 with TRBJ1-1; 7 bases line up with TRBD1. CDR3 length: 16 residues. J gave up 2 bases and V 3 bases, and 10 bases lay outside the gene matches. The germline V gene encodes CDR1 SGHRS and CDR2 YFSETQ. The chain's CDR3 is CASSSGDRSLNTEAFF. CDR3 in DNA: TGCGCCAGCAGCTCGGGGGACAGAAGTTTAAACACTGAAGCTTTCTTT.

The gene calls are TRBV9 and TRBJ2-5; perhaps TRBD1 as D (6 bases). The CDR3 totals 15 residues. Trimming cost V 0 bases and J 0 bases, with 9 bases left between them. CDR1 is SGDLS, CDR2 YYNGEE, per germline. Written as DNA, the CDR3 is TGTGCCAGCAGCGTAGTAGGGGGTAACCAAGAGACCCAGTACTTC. Encoded protein: CASSVVGGNQETQYF.

V is TRBV7-9 and J is TRBJ2-5; D is tentatively TRBD1 or TRBD2 (7 bases each). CDR3 length equals 16 residues. Trimming cost V 3 bases and J 2 bases, with 16 bases left between them. The germline V gene encodes CDR1 SEHNR and CDR2 FQNEAQ (reference sequence). For the CDR3, the DNA is TGTGCCAGCAGCTTGGGCCAGGGGGGGTGGCAAGAGACCCAGTACTTC. As protein: CASSLGQGGWQETQYF.

With regard to this clone: The same CDR3 is also encoded by other DNA sequences in this sample. V gene TRBV28 combines with J gene TRBJ1-2; D call uncertain. Germline-derived CDR1 and CDR2 are MDHEN and SYDVKM. V dropped 3 bases and J dropped 5 bases, with 4 bases sitting between them. This CDR3 contains 11 residues. CDR3 region: CASSFGYGYTF. The DNA for the CDR3 is TGTGCCAGCAGTTTTGGTTATGGCTACACCTTC.

The chain has TRBV10-3 and TRBJ2-1; D not resolved. Germline CDR1 and CDR2: ENHRY and SYGVKD. With 0 bases removed from V and 0 bases from J, the gap between germline ends came to 12 bases. The CDR3 is made up of 17 amino acids. CDR3 in amino acids: CAISESTAISSYNEQFF. For the CDR3, the DNA is TGTGCCATCAGTGAGTCGACTGCGATAAGCTCCTACAATGAGCAGTTCTTC.

The chain employs TRBV2 and TRBJ2-1, with 14 nucleotides matching TRBD2. The germline CDR1 and CDR2 sequences are SNHLY and FYNNEI. Germline trimming cut 6 bases from V and 5 bases from J; bases unmatched to any gene: 6. The CDR3 runs to 16 residues. CDR3 nucleotides: TGTGCCAGCAGCTGGGGACTAGCGGGAGATGACAATGAGCAGTTCTTC. It codes for CASSWGLAGDDNEQFF.

This chain uses TRBV7-6 with TRBJ2-7, with D possibly TRBD2 on 6 matching bases. CDR1 is SGHVS and CDR2 is FNYEAQ in the germline V gene. V was cut by 8 bases and J by 7 bases, with 12 bases left in between. This CDR3 region has 11 residues. The CDR3 reads CASRGAGEQYF. The DNA for the CDR3 is TGTGCCAGCCGCGGGGCTGGGGAGCAGTACTTC.

The sample holds a few counts of this clone. This chain joins TRBV7-2 and TRBJ2-7; D unresolved. Trimming removed 5 bases from V and 4 bases from J, with 12 bases in between. The CDR3 covers 13 residues. In germline, CDR1 is SGHTA, CDR2 FQGNSA. This CDR3 is CASSPSEKYEQYF. The CDR3, as DNA: TGTGCCAGCAGCCCTTCGGAGAAGTACGAGCAGTACTTC.

The rearrangement uses TRBV4-1 and TRBJ2-1; TRBD1 might be the D (6 bases). The CDR3 spans 15 residues. The germline V and J ends were trimmed by 4 bases and 7 bases, with 17 bases remaining between them. From germline, CDR1 is MGHRA and CDR2 YSYEKL. DNA of the CDR3: TGCGCCAGCAGCCGTGGGTCCTCCCAGGGGAATGAGCAGTTCTTC. Translating gives CASSRGSSQGNEQFF.

This clone came up once. The genes are TRBV19 and TRBJ2-7, with D possibly being TRBD1 (6 bases). This CDR3 is 16 amino acids long. Germline V gene lookup returns CDR1 LNHDA and CDR2 SQIVND (reference sequence). The V end was cut by 7 bases, the J end by 4 bases, with 23 bases between. Here the CDR3 DNA reads TGTGCCAGTACTATGAGAGGTGGAGGACAGACTTACGAGCAGTACTTC. It codes for CASTMRGGGQTYEQYF.

The V call is TRBV5-1, the J call TRBJ1-4, with D tentatively TRBD1 (5 bases). CDR1 is SGHRS and CDR2 is YFSETQ in the germline V gene. The V end was cut by 4 bases, the J end by 7 bases, with 17 bases between. This CDR3 has 15 residues. Here the CDR3 DNA reads TGCGCCAGCAGCCCCCGCGGAGCAGGGTCTGAAAAACTGTTTTTT. It is translated as CASSPRGAGSEKLFF. Full variable domain (remainder filled in from reference TRBV5-1 and TRBJ1-4): KAGVTQTPRYLIKTRGQQVTLSCSPISGHRSVSWYQQTPGQGLQFLFEYFSETQRNKGNFPGRFSGRQFSNSRSEMNVSTLELGDSALYLCASSPRGAGSEKLFFGSGTQLSVL.

CDR3 in DNA: TGTGCCAGCAGTTATAAGGGGCGCACTGAAGCTTTCTTT. It specifies CASSYKGRTEAFF. The chain joins TRBV6-5 to TRBJ1-1; D may be TRBD1 (5 bases). The CDR3 extends over 13 amino acids. Germline V gene data show CDR1 as MNHEY and CDR2 as SVGAGI. Trimming shortened V by 3 bases and J by 4 bases, and 9 bases separated the two germline ends.

This chain links TRBV5-1 with TRBJ1-3, with D unclear. The CDR3 covers 15 residues. V was pared by 0 bases and J by 4 bases, with 11 bases between. Germline-derived CDR1 and CDR2 are SGHRS and YFSETQ. CDR3 protein: CASSLADGSGNTIYF. The CDR3 DNA follows: TGCGCCAGCAGCTTGGCCGACGGCAGCGGAAACACCATATATTTT.

This chain connects TRBV28 to TRBJ1-2, with D unresolved. V lost 5 bases and J lost 2, with 12 bases in between. The CDR3 runs 14 residues. Germline V gene data show CDR1 as MDHEN and CDR2 as SYDVKM. CDR3 protein: CASSIPGKNYGYTF. CDR3 bases: TGTGCCAGCAGTATTCCTGGCAAAAACTATGGCTACACCTTC.

The rearrangement links TRBV7-3 to TRBJ2-7; D is unclear. Trimming cost V 0 bases and J 0 bases, with 12 bases left between them. The germline V gene encodes CDR1 SGHTA and CDR2 FQGTGA. The CDR3 is 16 amino acids. The CDR3 spells CASSLTGGATSYEQYF. The CDR3 DNA reads as TGTGCCAGCAGCTTAACGGGCGGAGCTACCTCCTACGAGCAGTACTTC.

The V gene is TRBV28, the J gene TRBJ1-3; D unclear. CDR1 is MDHEN, CDR2 SYDVKM, per germline. Trimming removed 6 bases at V and 4 bases at J, with 31 bases between. The CDR3 loop spans 20 amino acids. CDR3 protein: CASSPKAPQLGLLGGNTIYF. The CDR3 DNA is TGTGCCAGCAGCCCTAAAGCACCACAGTTGGGCCTACTTGGAGGAAACACCATATATTTT. Based on the CDR3 plus reference TRBV28 and TRBJ1-3, the full variable domain is DVKVTQSSRYLVKRTGEKVFLECVQDMDHENMFWYRQDPGLGLRLIYFSYDVKMKEKGDIPEGYSVSREKKERFSLILESASTNQTSMYLCASSPKAPQLGLLGGNTIYFGEGSWLTVV.

The chain has TRBV28 and TRBJ2-1; TRBD1 or TRBD2 may be the D gene (5 bases each). V was shortened by 3 bases and J by 10 bases, with 10 bases between the two germline ends. The germline CDR1 and CDR2 sequences are MDHEN and SYDVKM. The CDR3 contains 12 residues. CDR3 sequence (DNA): TGTGCCAGCAGTTTGGGGTGGGGGGAGCAGTTCTTC. Translation gives CASSLGWGEQFF.

The chain recombines TRBV28 with TRBJ2-7; D is possibly TRBD1 (6 bases). CDR3 length equals 13 residues. Germline V gene data show CDR1 as MDHEN and CDR2 as SYDVKM. Trimming removed 2 bases at V and 7 bases at J, with 12 bases between. CDR3 sequence: CASSLPRGREQYF. CDR3 in DNA: TGTGCCAGCAGTTTACCCAGGGGAAGGGAGCAGTACTTC. The variable domain in full, completed from reference TRBV28 and TRBJ2-7, reads DVKVTQSSRYLVKRTGEKVFLECVQDMDHENMFWYRQDPGLGLRLIYFSYDVKMKEKGDIPEGYSVSREKKERFSLILESASTNQTSMYLCASSLPRGREQYFGPGTRLTVT.

The gene calls are TRBV7-2 and TRBJ1-5; D call uncertain. Germline V CDR1 and CDR2: SGHTA, FQGNSA. Trimming pared 1 base from V and 3 bases from J, leaving 10 bases between. There are 15 residues in the CDR3. As DNA, the CDR3 is TGTGCCAGCAGCTTAGAAGCAACAGTCAATCAGCCCCAGCATTTT. This codes for CASSLEATVNQPQHF.

The chain links TRBV7-9 to TRBJ1-1; 8 bases fit TRBD1. The ends lost 4 bases at V and 2 bases at J; junction bases unmatched: 9. The germline gives CDR1 SEHNR, CDR2 FQNEAQ (reference sequence). This CDR3 spans 16 amino acids. The CDR3 region is CASSSRDRTANTEAFF. CDR3 DNA sequence: TGTGCCAGCAGCTCCCGGGACAGGACAGCTAACACTGAAGCTTTCTTT.

This chain uses TRBV28 with TRBJ1-3; TRBD1 matches at 8 bases. CDR3 size: 15 residues. The germline V gene has CDR1 MDHEN and CDR2 SYDVKM. With V trimmed by 4 bases and J by 4 bases, 6 bases remained unmatched. CDR3 amino acids: CASSSPGGEGNTIYF. CDR3 nucleotides: TGTGCCAGCAGTTCCCCAGGGGGCGAAGGAAACACCATATATTTT.

J is TRBJ2-7 and V is TRBV5-6; D tentatively fits TRBD1 or TRBD2 (6 bases each). The CDR3 extends over 15 amino acids. With 4 bases removed from V and 4 bases from J, the gap between germline ends came to 18 bases. The germline V gene encodes CDR1 SGHDT and CDR2 YYEEEE. The CDR3 DNA follows: TGTGCCAGCAGCACCGGAGGGGGGCGCATATACGAGCAGTACTTC. Translated: CASSTGGGRIYEQYF.